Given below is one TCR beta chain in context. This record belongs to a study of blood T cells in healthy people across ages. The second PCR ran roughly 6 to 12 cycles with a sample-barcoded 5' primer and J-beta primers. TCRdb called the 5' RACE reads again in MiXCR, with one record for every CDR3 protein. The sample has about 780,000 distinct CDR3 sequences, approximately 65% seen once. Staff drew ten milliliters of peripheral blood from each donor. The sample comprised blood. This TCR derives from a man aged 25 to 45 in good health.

CDR3 residues: CASSQGRSETQYF. For the CDR3, the DNA is TGTGCCAGCAGCCAAGGGCGATCGGAGACCCAGTACTTC. This sequence joins TRBV3-1 and TRBJ2-5; no reliable D call. Germline CDR1 is LGHDT and CDR2 is YNNKEL (reference sequence). CDR3 length: 13 residues. V was shortened by 1 base and J by 5 bases, with 8 bases between the two germline ends.